This passage covers 3 T cell receptor beta chains from one sample sequenced in a study of human T cells and chemical hapten exposure. Whole blood that had not been fractionated was the source of extracted total RNA. TCRdb reanalysed the 5' RACE reads using MiXCR and keeps one entry per CDR3 protein. The table has some 78,000 distinct CDR3 sequences, approximately 8% seen once. Receptors were obtained from a male donor in good health.

The CDR3 protein is CASSYGGTNSPLHF. The CDR3 DNA sequence: TGTGCCAGCAGTTACGGTGGTACCAATTCACCCCTCCACTTT. The rearrangement uses TRBV6-2 or TRBV6-3 and TRBJ1-6; D unclear. Germline values: CDR1 MNHEY, CDR2 SVGEGT. Trimming cost V 2 bases and J 7 bases, with 9 bases left between them. CDR3 length: 14 amino acids.

In this sample, this clonotype turned up many times. The rearrangement links TRBV7-2 to TRBJ2-3; D unclear. Germline V gene lookup returns CDR1 SGHTA and CDR2 FQGNSA. The CDR3 is 8 residues long. The V end was cut by 7 bases, the J end by 12 bases, with 5 bases between. The CDR3: CASTLQYF. The CDR3 nucleotides are TGTGCCAGCACCCTCCAGTATTTT.

Ten or more counts support this clonotype. The chain joins TRBV5-6 to TRBJ2-1, with 7 bases lining up with TRBD2. J was trimmed by 10 bases and V by 4 bases; bases with no gene match: 17. The CDR3 is 16 residues long. Germline values: CDR1 SGHDT, CDR2 YYEEEE. The CDR3 spells CASSQGAGNLLSEQFF. As DNA, the CDR3 is TGTGCCAGCAGCCAGGGAGCGGGAAACCTACTCTCGGAGCAGTTCTTC. Drawing the rest from reference TRBV5-6 and TRBJ2-1, the complete variable domain is DAGVTQSPTHLIKTRGQQVTLRCSPKSGHDTVSWYQQALGQGPQFIFQYYEEEERQRGNFPDRFSGHQFPNYSSELNVNALLLGDSALYLCASSQGAGNLLSEQFFGPGTRLTVL.